A selection of T cell receptor beta chains follows, all from one sample in a study of blood T cells in healthy people across ages. TCRdb re-called the 5' RACE reads with MiXCR, one entry per CDR3 protein. The sample consists of hundreds of thousands of distinct CDR3 sequences, approximately 25% of them appearing once. Separately, the same data were catalogued under a study of T cells of mothers and their children.

Sample: blood. These receptors originate from a boy between 5 and 17 years old in good health. CDR3s include the opening cysteine and the closing phenylalanine or tryptophan. Each record gives: clone size, D gene, V gene, J gene, CDR3 DNA, CDR3 protein. The D gene is left open where the match is weak. Expanded clones get a size class; other rows say once, few or many, or leave the size out.

clone size: NA; D gene: TRBD2; V gene: TRBV20-1; J gene: TRBJ2-1; CDR3 DNA: TGCAGTGCGAGAGCGGGGCGGCCTAATGAGCAGTTCTTC; CDR3 protein: CSARAGRPNEQFF
clone size: few; D gene: NA; V gene: TRBV29-1; J gene: TRBJ2-1; CDR3 DNA: TGCAGCGTTGATAGCGTCTCCTACAATGAGCAGTTCTTC; CDR3 protein: CSVDSVSYNEQFF
clone size: NA; D gene: NA; V gene: TRBV20-1; J gene: TRBJ2-1; CDR3 DNA: TGCAGTGCTAGAGTAATCAATGAGCAGTTCTTC; CDR3 protein: CSARVINEQFF
clone size: few; D gene: TRBD2; V gene: TRBV27; J gene: TRBJ2-5; CDR3 DNA: TGTGCCAGCAGTTCCTCGTTCAGCGGGATTGGGGAGACCCAGTACTTC; CDR3 protein: CASSSSFSGIGETQYF
clone size: NA; D gene: NA; V gene: TRBV7-2; J gene: TRBJ2-2; CDR3 DNA: TGTGCCAGCACAGGACCGAACACCGGGGAGCTGTTTTTT; CDR3 protein: CASTGPNTGELFF
clone size: NA; D gene: NA; V gene: TRBV10-1; J gene: TRBJ2-2; CDR3 DNA: TGCGCCAGCAGTGAGTCCGCAGACACCGGGGAGCTGTTTTTT; CDR3 protein: CASSESADTGELFF
clone size: few; D gene: NA; V gene: TRBV12-3/TRBV12-4; J gene: TRBJ1-5; CDR3 DNA: TGTGCCAGCAGTTTAGTGATGACTACGGGCAATCAGCCCCAGCATTTT; CDR3 protein: CASSLVMTTGNQPQHF
clone size: few; D gene: TRBD2; V gene: TRBV2; J gene: TRBJ2-2; CDR3 DNA: TGTGCCAGCTCCCGGGACTACTTGAACACCGGGGAGCTGTTTTTT; CDR3 protein: CASSRDYLNTGELFF
clone size: few; D gene: NA; V gene: TRBV24-1; J gene: TRBJ2-5; CDR3 DNA: TGTGCCACCAGTGGAGACGCGGGGGAGACCCAGTACTTC; CDR3 protein: CATSGDAGETQYF
clone size: NA; D gene: NA; V gene: TRBV18; J gene: TRBJ2-7; CDR3 DNA: TGTGCCAGCTCACCATCCGCGGGAAAATACGAGCAGTACTTC; CDR3 protein: CASSPSAGKYEQYF
clone size: few; D gene: NA; V gene: TRBV11-2; J gene: TRBJ2-5; CDR3 DNA: TGTGCCAGCAGCTTAGGGACGGCGGAGACCCAGTACTTC; CDR3 protein: CASSLGTAETQYF
clone size: NA; D gene: NA; V gene: TRBV29-1; J gene: TRBJ1-1; CDR3 DNA: TGCAGCACTCGAGACGGGAACACTGAAGCTTTCTTT; CDR3 protein: CSTRDGNTEAFF
clone size: few; D gene: NA; V gene: TRBV4-3; J gene: TRBJ1-4; CDR3 DNA: TGCGCCAGCAGCCAAGAGGACTCGCGAAACTTCAATGAAAAACTGTTTTTT; CDR3 protein: CASSQEDSRNFNEKLFF
clone size: NA; D gene: NA; V gene: TRBV7-9; J gene: TRBJ2-1; CDR3 DNA: TGTGCCAGCAGCTTTAACGCCGACGCTCGGGGGCAGTTCTTC; CDR3 protein: CASSFNADARGQFF
clone size: few; D gene: NA; V gene: TRBV5-1; J gene: TRBJ2-5; CDR3 DNA: TGCGCCAGCAGCTTTTCCCATCCGGAGACCCAGTACTTC; CDR3 protein: CASSFSHPETQYF
clone size: NA; D gene: NA; V gene: TRBV3-1; J gene: TRBJ2-7; CDR3 DNA: TGTGCCAGCATGTCACACGCCTACGAGCAGTACTTC; CDR3 protein: CASMSHAYEQYF
clone size: few; D gene: NA; V gene: TRBV28; J gene: TRBJ1-5; CDR3 DNA: TGTGCCAGCGGCAGGGAGCCCCAGCATTTT; CDR3 protein: CASGREPQHF
clone size: NA; D gene: NA; V gene: TRBV25-1; J gene: TRBJ2-7; CDR3 DNA: TGTGCCACCAGGGGCAGATCCTACGAGCAGTACTTC; CDR3 protein: CATRGRSYEQYF
clone size: NA; D gene: TRBD1; V gene: TRBV18; J gene: TRBJ1-5; CDR3 DNA: TGTGCCAGCTCACACGGACAGACGGTCACAGGGGTCCAGCCCCAGCATTTT; CDR3 protein: CASSHGQTVTGVQPQHF
clone size: NA; D gene: NA; V gene: TRBV27; J gene: TRBJ1-2; CDR3 DNA: TGTGCCAGCAGTTTGAAAAGAGACTATGGCTACACCTTC; CDR3 protein: CASSLKRDYGYTF
clone size: few; D gene: NA; V gene: TRBV6-5; J gene: TRBJ1-2; CDR3 DNA: TGTGCCAGCAGTTACTCAGGGGGCTATGGCTACACCTTC; CDR3 protein: CASSYSGGYGYTF
clone size: few; D gene: TRBD1; V gene: TRBV2; J gene: TRBJ1-2; CDR3 DNA: TGTGCCAGCAGTGGGGACAGTTCGGGCTACACCTTC; CDR3 protein: CASSGDSSGYTF
clone size: NA; D gene: TRBD2; V gene: TRBV2; J gene: TRBJ2-3; CDR3 DNA: TGTGCCAGCAGTGTTACTATCACCGGGGGGTTTGGAGATACGCAGTATTTT; CDR3 protein: CASSVTITGGFGDTQYF
clone size: many; D gene: NA; V gene: TRBV4-3; J gene: TRBJ2-5; CDR3 DNA: TGTGCCAGCAGCCAAGATCGGGGAAGAGAGACCCAGTACTTC; CDR3 protein: CASSQDRGRETQYF
clone size: NA; D gene: NA; V gene: TRBV5-6; J gene: TRBJ2-5; CDR3 DNA: TGTGCCAGCAGCTTGGCACCACAGAAAGAGACCCAGTACTTC; CDR3 protein: CASSLAPQKETQYF
clone size: NA; D gene: TRBD2; V gene: TRBV11-1; J gene: TRBJ2-5; CDR3 DNA: TGTGCCAGCCGATCCGGGAGGGCAGGAGAGACCCAGTACTTC; CDR3 protein: CASRSGRAGETQYF
clone size: NA; D gene: NA; V gene: TRBV11-3; J gene: TRBJ2-1; CDR3 DNA: TGTGCCAGCAGCCCCCGGGGGGCGGATGAGCAGTTCTTC; CDR3 protein: CASSPRGADEQFF
clone size: NA; D gene: NA; V gene: TRBV20-1; J gene: TRBJ2-1; CDR3 DNA: TGCAGTGCTAGAGACGAGGGGTTTAAGAATGAGCAGTTCTTC; CDR3 protein: CSARDEGFKNEQFF
clone size: NA; D gene: TRBD2; V gene: TRBV27; J gene: TRBJ2-1; CDR3 DNA: TGTGCCAGCAGCTTGCTAGCGGGAGGCGCCCATGAGCAGTTCTTC; CDR3 protein: CASSLLAGGAHEQFF
clone size: few; D gene: NA; V gene: TRBV28; J gene: TRBJ2-1; CDR3 DNA: TGTGCCAGCAGTTGGATACAGGGAGGAGGCAATGAGCAGTTCTTC; CDR3 protein: CASSWIQGGGNEQFF
clone size: few; D gene: NA; V gene: TRBV5-1; J gene: TRBJ1-2; CDR3 DNA: TGCGCCAGCAGCTTTAACGTGAAATATGGCTACACCTTC; CDR3 protein: CASSFNVKYGYTF
clone size: few; D gene: NA; V gene: TRBV12-3/TRBV12-4; J gene: TRBJ2-7; CDR3 DNA: TGTGCCAGCAGTTTAGGTGGGACAAGTCTTGCCGAGCAGTACTTC; CDR3 protein: CASSLGGTSLAEQYF
clone size: few; D gene: NA; V gene: TRBV14; J gene: TRBJ1-1; CDR3 DNA: TGTGCCAGCAGCCAAGATCTTGTAGGGATCACTGAAGCTTTCTTT; CDR3 protein: CASSQDLVGITEAFF
clone size: once; D gene: TRBD2; V gene: TRBV28; J gene: TRBJ2-1; CDR3 DNA: TGTGCCAGCAGGGGCCCGGCGGAAGCGGGAGGGCCTTGGTCCTACAATGAGCAGTTCTTC; CDR3 protein: CASRGPAEAGGPWSYNEQFF
clone size: NA; D gene: NA; V gene: TRBV29-1; J gene: TRBJ2-7; CDR3 DNA: TGCAGCGTTGAAGCTGAGCAGGGGGGATTCTACGAGCAGTACTTC; CDR3 protein: CSVEAEQGGFYEQYF
clone size: NA; D gene: TRBD1; V gene: TRBV5-5; J gene: TRBJ1-5; CDR3 DNA: TGTGCCAGCAGCTTGGCCCCAGGGGGGTATCAGCCCCAGCATTTT; CDR3 protein: CASSLAPGGYQPQHF
clone size: few; D gene: NA; V gene: TRBV5-1; J gene: TRBJ2-7; CDR3 DNA: TGCGCCAGCAACAGTCTGAAAGAGGGGGTAAGAGAGCAGTACTTC; CDR3 protein: CASNSLKEGVREQYF
clone size: NA; D gene: NA; V gene: TRBV9; J gene: TRBJ2-1; CDR3 DNA: TGTGCCAGCAGTGGGGCAGGGGAGACCTACAATGAGCAGTTCTTC; CDR3 protein: CASSGAGETYNEQFF
clone size: NA; D gene: TRBD1; V gene: TRBV28; J gene: TRBJ2-7; CDR3 DNA: TGTGCCAGCACGTCAGGGGGCCCCATTGACGACGAGCAGTACTTC; CDR3 protein: CASTSGGPIDDEQYF
clone size: few; D gene: NA; V gene: TRBV18; J gene: TRBJ2-1; CDR3 DNA: TGTGCCAGCTCACCCACCGGCTGGAACAATGAGCAGTTCTTC; CDR3 protein: CASSPTGWNNEQFF
clone size: few; D gene: NA; V gene: TRBV9; J gene: TRBJ1-4; CDR3 DNA: TGTGCCAGCAGCTATGACGGGGAGGCCGGCGCTGATGAAAAACTGTTTTTT; CDR3 protein: CASSYDGEAGADEKLFF
clone size: few; D gene: TRBD1; V gene: TRBV27; J gene: TRBJ2-1; CDR3 DNA: TGTGCCAGCCTTGAGACAGGGGGTATGAATGAGCAGTTCTTC; CDR3 protein: CASLETGGMNEQFF
clone size: NA; D gene: NA; V gene: TRBV9; J gene: TRBJ2-1; CDR3 DNA: TGTGCCAGCAGCGTAGCTACTCTCGGTCTAGTACAGTTCTTC; CDR3 protein: CASSVATLGLVQFF
clone size: few; D gene: NA; V gene: TRBV9; J gene: TRBJ2-2; CDR3 DNA: TGTGCCAGCAGCGTAGCTCCTCCAGGAAGGTACACCGGGGAGCTGTTTTTT; CDR3 protein: CASSVAPPGRYTGELFF
clone size: NA; D gene: NA; V gene: TRBV5-1; J gene: TRBJ2-3; CDR3 DNA: TGCGCCAGCAGTTCCCCACTGGACACAGTGGGAGGCACAGATACGCAGTATTTT; CDR3 protein: CASSSPLDTVGGTDTQYF
clone size: NA; D gene: TRBD1; V gene: TRBV12-3/TRBV12-4; J gene: TRBJ1-1; CDR3 DNA: TGTGCCAGCAGTTTGACAGGGAACGCTGAAGCTTTCTTT; CDR3 protein: CASSLTGNAEAFF
clone size: NA; D gene: TRBD1; V gene: TRBV7-8; J gene: TRBJ2-7; CDR3 DNA: TGTGCCAGCAGCTTTGGGACAGGCGTCATCTACGAGCAGTACTTC; CDR3 protein: CASSFGTGVIYEQYF
clone size: NA; D gene: NA; V gene: TRBV3-1; J gene: TRBJ2-4; CDR3 DNA: TGTGCCAGCAGCCAAGTTATCGGCCAGCTAGCCAAAAACATTCAGTACTTC; CDR3 protein: CASSQVIGQLAKNIQYF
clone size: many; D gene: NA; V gene: TRBV5-1; J gene: TRBJ2-7; CDR3 DNA: TGCGCCAGCAGCTACGACGGAACCTACGAGCAGTACTTC; CDR3 protein: CASSYDGTYEQYF
clone size: NA; D gene: NA; V gene: TRBV6-5; J gene: TRBJ2-2; CDR3 DNA: TGTGCCAGCAGCCGAGGGGTGGAGCTGTTTTTT; CDR3 protein: CASSRGVELFF
clone size: NA; D gene: TRBD2; V gene: TRBV20-1; J gene: TRBJ2-1; CDR3 DNA: TGCGTAGCGGGAGTGAGTAATGAGCAGTTCTTC; CDR3 protein: CVAGVSNEQFF
clone size: NA; D gene: TRBD2; V gene: TRBV20-1; J gene: TRBJ2-7; CDR3 DNA: TGCAGTGCTAGAGCAAACGAGCGGGGCTACGAGCAGTACTTC; CDR3 protein: CSARANERGYEQYF
clone size: NA; D gene: TRBD2; V gene: TRBV5-1; J gene: TRBJ2-7; CDR3 DNA: TGCGCCAGCGCATCGGGGGGGCTGGAAGAGCAGTACTTC; CDR3 protein: CASASGGLEEQYF
clone size: NA; D gene: NA; V gene: TRBV4-3; J gene: TRBJ1-1; CDR3 DNA: TGCGCCAGCAGCCAAGGATGGACCGGGCCTGAAGCTTTCTTT; CDR3 protein: CASSQGWTGPEAFF
clone size: few; D gene: NA; V gene: TRBV12-3/TRBV12-4; J gene: TRBJ2-1; CDR3 DNA: TGTGCCAGCAGTTTAATAGTAGGCAATGAGCAGTTCTTC; CDR3 protein: CASSLIVGNEQFF
clone size: NA; D gene: NA; V gene: TRBV6-9; J gene: TRBJ2-7; CDR3 DNA: TGTGCCAGCCCCGCGGTCACCATGTTC; CDR3 protein: CASPAVTMF
clone size: few; D gene: NA; V gene: TRBV20-1; J gene: TRBJ1-1; CDR3 DNA: TGCAGTGCTAGAGATGAGATAGAAGCTTTCTTT; CDR3 protein: CSARDEIEAFF